Listed below are T cell receptor beta chains from one sample, sequenced in a study of shared clonotypes between healthy human individuals. Data came from immunoSEQ multiplex PCR; TCRdb stores just in-frame clones and leaves some out. The sample lists around 1,000,000 clones; around 77% were seen once. Sequencing used memory CD4+ T cells from PBMCs. The source is a man aged 18 to 29 in good health. Some clones in this sample may be carry-over from other donors' samples. The CDR3 runs from the conserved cysteine through the conserved F or W. The order of the fields is V gene, J gene, clone size, D gene, CDR3 DNA, CDR3 protein. D genes are given only for firm matches. A clone size is listed for some rows: how often the clone was seen (once, few, many), or a class if it is expanded.

>TRBV5-4|TRBJ2-7|-|TRBD2
TGTGCCAGTAAAATAGCGGGAGGGCCGAGCGGCGAGCAGTACTTC
CASKIAGGPSGEQYF
>TRBV6-5|TRBJ1-4|-|-
TGTGCCAGCAGTCCCGTTGTCAGTCCGGGCGAAAAACTGTTTTTT
CASSPVVSPGEKLFF
>TRBV27|TRBJ2-7|once|TRBD1
TGTGCCAGCAGTTTCTTAGGGACAGGGTCGTTCTACGAGCAGTACTTC
CASSFLGTGSFYEQYF
>TRBV6-6|TRBJ2-7|once|-
TGTGCCAGCAGGGGGGCGCGTTCATACGAGCAGTACTTC
CASRGARSYEQYF
>TRBV18|TRBJ2-7|-|-
TGTGCCAGCTCACCAACTAGGGGTTCCTACGAGCAGTACTTC
CASSPTRGSYEQYF
>TRBV10-3|TRBJ1-1|-|-
TGTGCCATCAGTGAGTCTGGAGGGGGCACTGAAGCTTTCTTT
CAISESGGGTEAFF
>TRBV7-3|TRBJ2-2|-|TRBD2
TGTGCCAGTGGGACTAGCGGGACGCGCACCGGGGAGCTGTTTTTT
CASGTSGTRTGELFF
>TRBV28|TRBJ2-1|-|-
TGTGCCAGCGAGCCGGGGAGCTCCTACAATGAGCAGTTCTTC
CASEPGSSYNEQFF
>TRBV5-1|TRBJ1-5|-|-
TGCGCCAGCAGCCCAACGTCGGGAGGAGGTCAGCCCCAGCATTTT
CASSPTSGGGQPQHF
>TRBV2|TRBJ2-5|-|-
TGTGCCAGCAGTATAGGGACAGCGGGACAGACCCAGTACTTC
CASSIGTAGQTQYF
>TRBV30|TRBJ2-7|-|-
TGTGCCTGGAGTATTGGCGCGACCTACGAGCAGTACTTC
CAWSIGATYEQYF
>TRBV29-1|TRBJ1-3|-|-
TGCAGCGTTAATGTTGGGGGGACGGGAAACACCATATATTTT
CSVNVGGTGNTIYF
>TRBV5-1|TRBJ2-3|-|TRBD2
TGCGCCAGCAGCTTATTTACTAGCGCCGCTAGCACAGATACGCAGTATTTT
CASSLFTSAASTDTQYF
>TRBV5-8|TRBJ1-4|-|-
TGTGCCAGCAGCTTACGACAAGGGGCAGGAAGGCTGTTTTTT
CASSLRQGAGRLFF
>TRBV28|TRBJ2-2|-|TRBD2
TGTGCCAGCGGGGGCGGGAGGGCCGACACCGGGGAGCTGTTTTTT
CASGGGRADTGELFF
>TRBV9|TRBJ1-2|-|-
TGTGCCAGCAGCCTCGACAGGCGACCTAACTATGGCTACACCTTC
CASSLDRRPNYGYTF
>TRBV11-3|TRBJ2-3|few|-
TGTGCCAGCAGCCCAAACTACAGGGCAACGCAGTATTTT
CASSPNYRATQYF
>TRBV19|TRBJ1-2|-|TRBD1
TGTGCCAGTACGAGGGGGCGGAGCTATGGCTACACCTTC
CASTRGRSYGYTF
>TRBV9|TRBJ1-2|-|-
TGTGCCAGCAGCGTGAGGGATCGCGGCTACACCTTC
CASSVRDRGYTF
>TRBV7-2|TRBJ2-5|-|-
TGTGCCAGCAGCTTAATTAGGACTGAGACCCAGTACTTC
CASSLIRTETQYF
>TRBV6-5|TRBJ2-1|once|-
TGTGCCAGCACCCGTGGGGGTGGTTCGTTCAGTGAGCAGTTCTTC
CASTRGGGSFSEQFF
>TRBV4-2|TRBJ1-1|few|-
TGTGCCAGCAGCCAAGATTGGTACAGTCACTTGAACACTGAAGCTTTCTTT
CASSQDWYSHLNTEAFF
>TRBV28|TRBJ1-5|-|TRBD1
TGTGCCAGCAGCCTCAGGGGACAGCTCAATCAGCCCCAGCATTTT
CASSLRGQLNQPQHF
>TRBV2|TRBJ1-5|once|-
TGTGCCAGCAGTCCTAACAGGGCGGATCAGCCCCAGCATTTT
CASSPNRADQPQHF
>TRBV11-1|TRBJ1-4|-|-
TGTGCCAGCAGCTTCTCTGGGACAACTAATGAAAAACTGTTTTTT
CASSFSGTTNEKLFF
>TRBV5-4|TRBJ1-2|-|TRBD1
TGTGCCAGCAGCCTCGGGACAGCGGTCGATGGCTACACCTTC
CASSLGTAVDGYTF
>TRBV30|TRBJ2-1|many|-
TGTGCCTGGAGTGTTCCCCAGGGAGTCCGAAATGAGCAGTTCTTC
CAWSVPQGVRNEQFF
>TRBV5-4|TRBJ1-3|-|TRBD1
TGTGCCAGCAGCTTGATGAACAGGGGGCAAGGAAACACCATATATTTT
CASSLMNRGQGNTIYF
>TRBV5-4|TRBJ1-3|-|TRBD1
TGTGCCAGCAGCCCGGGAGGTGGGACAGGGGCTGGAAACACCATATATTTT
CASSPGGGTGAGNTIYF
>TRBV2|TRBJ1-5|-|-
TGTGCCAGCACGGATCTGCAGGGAAATCAGCCCCAGCATTTT
CASTDLQGNQPQHF
>TRBV4-3|TRBJ1-5|-|-
TGCACCAGCAGCCGCCTTATTGATCAGCCCCAGCATTTT
CTSSRLIDQPQHF
>TRBV6-6|TRBJ2-4|-|-
TGTGCCAGCAGTCACCGGGATCACGGGGACATTCAGTACTTC
CASSHRDHGDIQYF
>TRBV5-1|TRBJ2-2|-|-
TGCGCCAGCAGCCCAACAAAACTCGGGGAGCTGTTTTTT
CASSPTKLGELFF